This is a list of T cell receptor beta chains from one sample in a study of blood T cell repertoires in COVID-19. Repertoires were generated with immunoSEQ multiplex PCR, while TCRdb's copy carries only in-frame clones and drops some. Of almost 250,000 clones in the sample, more than 70% were seen once. The sample comprised peripheral blood. The source of these receptors is a woman older than 75 with COVID-19, enrolled during active disease. Both conserved end residues are part of each CDR3. A D gene is named only where the DNA matches it firmly. Clone size is stated in some rows and not others, as once, few, many or a class when expanded.

CDR3aa: CASSLGDNTDTQYF; CDR3nt: TGTGCCAGCAGCTTAGGAGACAACACAGATACGCAGTATTTT; j_gene: TRBJ2-3; v_gene: TRBV11-3; d_gene: NA; len: 14; abundance: NA
CDR3aa: CASSLGPQAEAFF; CDR3nt: TGTGCCAGCAGTCTTGGGCCGCAGGCTGAAGCTTTCTTT; j_gene: TRBJ1-1; v_gene: TRBV12-3/TRBV12-4; d_gene: NA; len: 13; abundance: NA
CDR3aa: CASRDRTNYGYTF; CDR3nt: TGCGCCAGCAGAGACAGAACTAACTATGGCTACACCTTC; j_gene: TRBJ1-2; v_gene: TRBV10-1; d_gene: NA; len: 13; abundance: NA
CDR3aa: CASSPPGQGPYEQYF; CDR3nt: TGTGCCAGCTCACCACCGGGACAGGGGCCCTACGAGCAGTACTTC; j_gene: TRBJ2-7; v_gene: TRBV18; d_gene: TRBD1; len: 15; abundance: NA
CDR3aa: CASSLTGANEKLFF; CDR3nt: TGTGCCAGCAGTCTGACAGGGGCTAATGAAAAACTGTTTTTT; j_gene: TRBJ1-4; v_gene: TRBV7-9; d_gene: TRBD1; len: 14; abundance: NA
CDR3aa: CASHRRTGDYNEQFF; CDR3nt: TGTGCCAGCCACAGGAGGACAGGGGACTACAATGAGCAGTTCTTC; j_gene: TRBJ2-1; v_gene: TRBV7-9; d_gene: TRBD1; len: 15; abundance: NA
CDR3aa: CASNRLGTGELFF; CDR3nt: TGTGCCAGCAACAGGTTAGGCACCGGGGAGCTGTTTTTT; j_gene: TRBJ2-2; v_gene: TRBV6-5; d_gene: NA; len: 13; abundance: NA
CDR3aa: CASRVRDTIYF; CDR3nt: TGTGCCAGCAGAGTCCGAGACACCATATATTTT; j_gene: TRBJ1-3; v_gene: TRBV12-3/TRBV12-4; d_gene: NA; len: 11; abundance: once
CDR3aa: CASSQGGSSNQPQHF; CDR3nt: TGCGCCAGCAGCCAAGGAGGGAGTAGCAATCAGCCCCAGCATTTT; j_gene: TRBJ1-5; v_gene: TRBV4-3; d_gene: NA; len: 15; abundance: NA
CDR3aa: CASRPLGPDRRELFF; CDR3nt: TGTGCCAGCAGACCTTTGGGCCCCGACAGGAGGGAGCTGTTTTTT; j_gene: TRBJ2-2; v_gene: TRBV6-5; d_gene: NA; len: 15; abundance: NA
CDR3aa: CASSLGLPDGGARNIQYF; CDR3nt: TGTGCCAGCAGCTTGGGTCTCCCCGACGGGGGGGCCAGGAACATTCAGTACTTC; j_gene: TRBJ2-4; v_gene: TRBV5-4; d_gene: TRBD2; len: 18; abundance: NA
CDR3aa: CASSPTPARGTQYF; CDR3nt: TGTGCCAGCAGTCCGACACCCGCTCGGGGTACGCAGTATTTT; j_gene: TRBJ2-3; v_gene: TRBV28; d_gene: NA; len: 14; abundance: NA
CDR3aa: CASSRQGEIYGYTF; CDR3nt: TGTGCCAGCAGTCGACAGGGGGAAATATACGGCTACACCTTC; j_gene: TRBJ1-2; v_gene: TRBV6-5; d_gene: TRBD1; len: 14; abundance: few
CDR3aa: CASSPRGSTDTQYF; CDR3nt: TGTGCCAGCTCACCCAGGGGAAGCACAGATACGCAGTATTTT; j_gene: TRBJ2-3; v_gene: TRBV18; d_gene: NA; len: 14; abundance: NA
CDR3aa: CASSFPLPRAALNYGYTF; CDR3nt: TGTGCCAGCAGTTTTCCCCTACCGAGAGCAGCGCTCAACTATGGCTACACCTTC; j_gene: TRBJ1-2; v_gene: TRBV28; d_gene: NA; len: 18; abundance: NA
CDR3aa: CASSLDGGNYGYTF; CDR3nt: TGCGCCAGCAGCTTGGACGGCGGAAACTATGGCTACACCTTC; j_gene: TRBJ1-2; v_gene: TRBV5-1; d_gene: NA; len: 14; abundance: NA
CDR3aa: CASNGQGRPYGYTF; CDR3nt: TGTGCCAGCAACGGACAGGGGAGACCCTATGGCTACACCTTC; j_gene: TRBJ1-2; v_gene: TRBV28; d_gene: TRBD1; len: 14; abundance: NA
CDR3aa: CASAGRAGAYEQYF; CDR3nt: TGCGCCAGCGCGGGGAGGGCGGGAGCCTACGAGCAGTACTTC; j_gene: TRBJ2-7; v_gene: TRBV5-1; d_gene: TRBD2; len: 14; abundance: NA
CDR3aa: CASGTGSRTSSGNTIYF; CDR3nt: TGTGCCAGCGGGACTGGGAGCAGGACAAGCTCTGGAAACACCATATATTTT; j_gene: TRBJ1-3; v_gene: TRBV9; d_gene: NA; len: 17; abundance: NA
CDR3aa: CASRQLTGELFF; CDR3nt: TGTGCCAGCAGACAGCTCACCGGGGAGCTGTTTTTT; j_gene: TRBJ2-2; v_gene: TRBV2; d_gene: NA; len: 12; abundance: NA
CDR3aa: CASRSTPNEQFF; CDR3nt: TGCGCCAGCCGAAGCACCCCTAATGAGCAGTTCTTC; j_gene: TRBJ2-1; v_gene: TRBV5-1; d_gene: NA; len: 12; abundance: NA
CDR3aa: CASRPTLLGLGYTF; CDR3nt: TGTGCCAGTAGGCCAACACTCCTAGGTTTGGGCTACACCTTC; j_gene: TRBJ1-2; v_gene: TRBV19; d_gene: NA; len: 14; abundance: NA
CDR3aa: CASSESRTVTSPLHF; CDR3nt: TGTGCCAGCAGTGAAAGCAGGACAGTCACTTCACCCCTCCACTTT; j_gene: TRBJ1-6; v_gene: TRBV25-1; d_gene: NA; len: 15; abundance: NA
CDR3aa: CASSLTDTGELFF; CDR3nt: TGTGCCAGCAGTTTAACAGACACCGGGGAGCTGTTTTTT; j_gene: TRBJ2-2; v_gene: TRBV12-3/TRBV12-4; d_gene: NA; len: 13; abundance: NA
CDR3aa: CASSYMRDRDLYSNQPQHF; CDR3nt: TGTGCCAGTAGTTATATGAGGGACAGGGATCTTTATAGCAATCAGCCCCAGCATTTT; j_gene: TRBJ1-5; v_gene: TRBV19; d_gene: TRBD1; len: 19; abundance: few
CDR3aa: CASRTATNQPQHF; CDR3nt: TGTGCCAGCAGGACAGCGACCAATCAGCCCCAGCATTTT; j_gene: TRBJ1-5; v_gene: TRBV12-3/TRBV12-4; d_gene: NA; len: 13; abundance: NA
CDR3aa: CASRRTGGKGHGYTF; CDR3nt: TGTGCCAGCAGACGAACAGGGGGCAAAGGGCATGGCTACACCTTC; j_gene: TRBJ1-2; v_gene: TRBV6-5; d_gene: TRBD1; len: 15; abundance: NA
CDR3aa: CASSYWGLALQETQYF; CDR3nt: TGTGCCAGCAGTTACTGGGGACTAGCCCTCCAAGAGACCCAGTACTTC; j_gene: TRBJ2-5; v_gene: TRBV6-6; d_gene: TRBD2; len: 16; abundance: NA
CDR3aa: CASSPSTSGAVNEQFF; CDR3nt: TGCGCCAGCAGCCCCTCAACTAGCGGGGCGGTGAATGAGCAGTTCTTC; j_gene: TRBJ2-1; v_gene: TRBV5-1; d_gene: TRBD2; len: 16; abundance: NA
CDR3aa: CASSPEGQGAGQPQHF; CDR3nt: TGTGCCAGCAGTCCAGAGGGACAGGGGGCGGGTCAGCCCCAGCATTTT; j_gene: TRBJ1-5; v_gene: TRBV28; d_gene: TRBD1; len: 16; abundance: NA
CDR3aa: CASSLGQTGASYTF; CDR3nt: TGTGCCAGCAGCTTGGGCCAGACAGGGGCGAGCTACACCTTC; j_gene: TRBJ1-2; v_gene: TRBV5-5; d_gene: TRBD1; len: 14; abundance: once
CDR3aa: CASSLGTGLNSPLHF; CDR3nt: TGTGCCAGCAGTTTGGGGACAGGGTTAAATTCACCCCTCCACTTT; j_gene: TRBJ1-6; v_gene: TRBV28; d_gene: TRBD1; len: 15; abundance: NA
CDR3aa: CASSTPQGVANQPQHF; CDR3nt: TGTGCCAGTAGTACCCCACAGGGCGTAGCCAATCAGCCCCAGCATTTT; j_gene: TRBJ1-5; v_gene: TRBV19; d_gene: NA; len: 16; abundance: NA
CDR3aa: CASSPPKGALTEAFF; CDR3nt: TGTGCCAGCTCACCTCCGAAGGGAGCGTTGACTGAAGCTTTCTTT; j_gene: TRBJ1-1; v_gene: TRBV18; d_gene: NA; len: 15; abundance: NA
CDR3aa: CAISPTGRGGLNSGYTF; CDR3nt: TGTGCCATCAGCCCTACAGGGAGGGGAGGTTTAAACTCTGGCTACACCTTC; j_gene: TRBJ1-2; v_gene: TRBV10-3; d_gene: NA; len: 17; abundance: NA
CDR3aa: CASSPGGVGLNEKLFF; CDR3nt: TGTGCCAGCAGCCCCGGGGGGGTTGGTCTCAATGAAAAACTGTTTTTT; j_gene: TRBJ1-4; v_gene: TRBV7-6; d_gene: NA; len: 16; abundance: NA
CDR3aa: CASSGSGWTTEAFF; CDR3nt: TGTGCCAGCAGTGGGTCAGGGTGGACCACTGAAGCTTTCTTT; j_gene: TRBJ1-1; v_gene: TRBV28; d_gene: NA; len: 14; abundance: NA
CDR3aa: CASSLAGRQGRNEKLFF; CDR3nt: TGTGCCAGCAGCTTAGCGGGCCGACAGGGTCGTAATGAAAAACTGTTTTTT; j_gene: TRBJ1-4; v_gene: TRBV7-9; d_gene: TRBD1; len: 17; abundance: NA
CDR3aa: CASSYVETGGGPEAFF; CDR3nt: TGTGCCAGCAGTTATGTCGAAACAGGGGGCGGACCTGAAGCTTTCTTT; j_gene: TRBJ1-1; v_gene: TRBV6-2/TRBV6-3; d_gene: TRBD1; len: 16; abundance: NA
CDR3aa: CASSPQGADTEAFF; CDR3nt: TGTGCCAGCAGTCCCCAGGGGGCGGACACTGAAGCTTTCTTT; j_gene: TRBJ1-1; v_gene: TRBV2; d_gene: TRBD1; len: 14; abundance: NA
CDR3aa: CSASFTTGINSPLHF; CDR3nt: TGCAGTGCTAGTTTTACGACAGGCATTAATTCACCCCTCCACTTT; j_gene: TRBJ1-6; v_gene: TRBV20-1; d_gene: NA; len: 15; abundance: NA
CDR3aa: CASSIVRGSLINEQYF; CDR3nt: TGTGCCAGTAGTATAGTCCGGGGGTCTCTTATAAACGAGCAGTACTTC; j_gene: TRBJ2-7; v_gene: TRBV19; d_gene: NA; len: 16; abundance: NA
CDR3aa: CASSPGQGYQETQYF; CDR3nt: TGTGCCAGTAGTCCGGGACAGGGGTACCAAGAGACCCAGTACTTC; j_gene: TRBJ2-5; v_gene: TRBV19; d_gene: TRBD1; len: 15; abundance: NA
CDR3aa: CASSPGQGKSTSNQPQHF; CDR3nt: TGTGCCAGCAGCCCGGGACAGGGGAAATCTACAAGCAATCAGCCCCAGCATTTT; j_gene: TRBJ1-5; v_gene: TRBV7-2; d_gene: TRBD1; len: 18; abundance: NA
CDR3aa: CASDEPGFHTQYF; CDR3nt: TGTGCCAGCGACGAGCCAGGGTTTCATACGCAGTATTTT; j_gene: TRBJ2-3; v_gene: TRBV10-3; d_gene: NA; len: 13; abundance: NA
CDR3aa: CASSPNVGQGVAFF; CDR3nt: TGTGCCAGCAGCCCCAACGTTGGACAGGGAGTGGCTTTCTTT; j_gene: TRBJ1-1; v_gene: TRBV5-6; d_gene: TRBD1; len: 14; abundance: NA
CDR3aa: CASSSHRGDGYTF; CDR3nt: TGTGCCAGTAGTTCCCACAGGGGGGATGGCTACACCTTC; j_gene: TRBJ1-2; v_gene: TRBV19; d_gene: TRBD1; len: 13; abundance: NA
CDR3aa: CASSPGTSYNEQFF; CDR3nt: TGTGCCAGCAGCCCGGGGACTTCCTACAATGAGCAGTTCTTC; j_gene: TRBJ2-1; v_gene: TRBV7-2; d_gene: NA; len: 14; abundance: NA
CDR3aa: CASSQAEGTTNEKLFF; CDR3nt: TGTGCCAGCAGCCAAGCCGAGGGAACAACTAATGAAAAACTGTTTTTT; j_gene: TRBJ1-4; v_gene: TRBV4-2; d_gene: NA; len: 16; abundance: NA
CDR3aa: CAWRGPWAPAPNEQFF; CDR3nt: TGTGCCTGGAGGGGCCCCTGGGCTCCAGCCCCCAATGAGCAGTTCTTC; j_gene: TRBJ2-1; v_gene: TRBV30; d_gene: NA; len: 16; abundance: NA
CDR3aa: CASSPPGGTGGQYF; CDR3nt: TGTGCCAGCTCACCACCGGGCGGGACTGGTGGGCAGTATTTT; j_gene: TRBJ2-3; v_gene: TRBV18; d_gene: NA; len: 14; abundance: few
CDR3aa: CASKRSRQDYSPLHF; CDR3nt: TGTGCCAGCAAACGTAGCCGACAGGACTATTCACCCCTCCACTTT; j_gene: TRBJ1-6; v_gene: TRBV6-5; d_gene: NA; len: 15; abundance: NA
CDR3aa: CASSPLPGAGGGDTQYF; CDR3nt: TGTGCCAGCAGCCCGCTCCCTGGGGCGGGGGGGGGAGATACGCAGTATTTT; j_gene: TRBJ2-3; v_gene: TRBV3-1/TRBV3-2; d_gene: TRBD2; len: 17; abundance: NA
CDR3aa: CSVSSGGRHNEQFF; CDR3nt: TGCAGCGTTTCCTCGGGGGGGCGGCACAATGAGCAGTTCTTC; j_gene: TRBJ2-1; v_gene: TRBV29-1; d_gene: TRBD2; len: 14; abundance: NA
CDR3aa: CAISESHSQPQHF; CDR3nt: TGTGCCATCAGTGAGTCTCACTCTCAGCCCCAGCATTTT; j_gene: TRBJ1-5; v_gene: TRBV10-3; d_gene: NA; len: 13; abundance: NA
CDR3aa: CARLPSCYGYTF; CDR3nt: TGTGCCCGCCTACCGAGCTGCTATGGCTACACCTTC; j_gene: TRBJ1-2; v_gene: TRBV19; d_gene: NA; len: 12; abundance: NA